This TCR beta chain was identified in a study of identical twins. As to this clonotype: No antigen is known for it.

This CDR3 region has 12 residues. Per the germline V gene, CDR1 is SQVTM and CDR2 is ANQGSEA. V lost 7 bases to trimming and J lost 4 bases, with 13 bases between them. In TCRdb, the 5' RACE reads were re-called with MiXCR into one record per CDR3 protein. The repertoire includes roughly 490,000 distinct CDR3 sequences, more than 13% of them detected once, and approximately 0.9% sits in the top ten. Findings and caveats of the study: Twin-shared out-of-frame alpha sequences were enriched for low generation probability. In beta out-of-frame sequences, the excess sharing between twins was weaker. Diverse VJ usage suggested most zero-insertion clonotypes were not invariant T cells. Cross-sectional statistics underpinned the conclusions; the same donors were not followed.

These same data were also listed under a study on yellow fever vaccine responses in identical twins.

The clonotype was recovered from a young woman in good health. The chain uses TRBV29-1 and TRBJ2-5; D is uncertain. Sequenced: CD4+ T cells sorted from blood. The CDR3 region is CSEGIPGETQYF. CDR3 DNA: TGCAGCGAAGGCATCCCAGGAGAGACCCAGTACTTC.